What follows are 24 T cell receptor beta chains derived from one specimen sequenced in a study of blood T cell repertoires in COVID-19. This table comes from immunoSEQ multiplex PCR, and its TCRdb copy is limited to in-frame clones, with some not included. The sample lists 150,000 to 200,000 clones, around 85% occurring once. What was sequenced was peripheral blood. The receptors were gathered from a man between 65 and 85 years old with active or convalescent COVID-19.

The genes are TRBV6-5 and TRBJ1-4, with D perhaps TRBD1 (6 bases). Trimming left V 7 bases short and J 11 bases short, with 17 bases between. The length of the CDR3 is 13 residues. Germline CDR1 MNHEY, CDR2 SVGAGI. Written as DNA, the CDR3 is TGTGCCAGCACCCACGGGGGGGGCGGGAAACTGTTTTTT. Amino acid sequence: CASTHGGGGKLFF.

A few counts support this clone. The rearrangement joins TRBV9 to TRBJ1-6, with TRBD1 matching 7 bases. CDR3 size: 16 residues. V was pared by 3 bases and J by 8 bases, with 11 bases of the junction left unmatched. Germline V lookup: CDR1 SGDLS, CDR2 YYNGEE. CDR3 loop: CASSGVTGRGDSPLHF. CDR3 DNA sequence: TGTGCCAGCAGCGGGGTGACAGGGAGAGGTGATTCACCCCTCCACTTT.

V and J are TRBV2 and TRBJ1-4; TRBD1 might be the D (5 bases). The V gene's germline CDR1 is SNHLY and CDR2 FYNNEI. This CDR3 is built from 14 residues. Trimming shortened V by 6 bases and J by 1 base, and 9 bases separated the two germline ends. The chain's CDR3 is CASSQGETNEKLFF. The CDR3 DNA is TGTGCCAGCAGCCAAGGGGAAACTAATGAAAAACTGTTTTTT.

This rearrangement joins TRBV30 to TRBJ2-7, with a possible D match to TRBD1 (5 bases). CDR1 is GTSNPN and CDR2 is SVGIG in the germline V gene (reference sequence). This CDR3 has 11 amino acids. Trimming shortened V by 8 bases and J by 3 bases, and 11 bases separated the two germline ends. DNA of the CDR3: TGTGCCAATACCCAGGGCTACGAGCAGTACTTC. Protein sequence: CANTQGYEQYF.

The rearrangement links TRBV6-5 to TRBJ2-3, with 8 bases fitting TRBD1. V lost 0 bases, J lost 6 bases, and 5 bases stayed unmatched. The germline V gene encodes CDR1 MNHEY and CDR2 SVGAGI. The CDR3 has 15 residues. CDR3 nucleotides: TGTGCCAGCAGTTACTCTGCAGGGGGCATGGATACGCAGTATTTT. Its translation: CASSYSAGGMDTQYF.

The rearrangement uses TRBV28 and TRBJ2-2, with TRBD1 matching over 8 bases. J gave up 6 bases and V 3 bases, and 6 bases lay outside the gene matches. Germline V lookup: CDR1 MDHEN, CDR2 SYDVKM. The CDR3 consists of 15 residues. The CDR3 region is CASSFGTGESGELFF. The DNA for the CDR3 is TGTGCCAGCAGTTTTGGGACAGGAGAGTCCGGGGAGCTGTTTTTT.

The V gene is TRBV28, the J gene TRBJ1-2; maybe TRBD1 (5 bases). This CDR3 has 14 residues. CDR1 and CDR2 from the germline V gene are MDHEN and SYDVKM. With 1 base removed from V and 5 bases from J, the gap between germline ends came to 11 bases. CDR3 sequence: CASSLLNRRYGYTF. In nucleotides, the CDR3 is TGTGCCAGCAGTTTATTAAACAGGCGATATGGCTACACCTTC.

The CDR3 spells CASSLDRGAYNEQFF. The CDR3 nucleotides read TGTGCCAGCAGCTTAGATCGGGGTGCCTACAATGAGCAGTTCTTC. The chain couples TRBV7-2 to TRBJ2-1; possible D gene TRBD2, 5 bases. This CDR3 comprises 15 residues. Germline V gene lookup returns CDR1 SGHTA and CDR2 FQGNSA. The germline V and J ends were trimmed by 1 base and 2 bases, with 9 bases remaining between them.

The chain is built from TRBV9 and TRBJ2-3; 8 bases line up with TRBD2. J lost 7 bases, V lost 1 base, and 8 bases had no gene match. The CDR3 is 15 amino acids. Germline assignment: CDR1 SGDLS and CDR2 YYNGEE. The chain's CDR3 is CASSVQGSGSNTQYF. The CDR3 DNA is TGTGCCAGCAGCGTACAGGGGAGCGGGAGTAATACGCAGTATTTT.

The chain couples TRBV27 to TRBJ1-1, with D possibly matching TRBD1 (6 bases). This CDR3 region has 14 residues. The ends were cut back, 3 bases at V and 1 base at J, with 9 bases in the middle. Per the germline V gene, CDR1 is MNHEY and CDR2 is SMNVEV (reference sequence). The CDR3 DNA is TGTGCCAGCAGTTTTCAGGGGAAGAACACTGAAGCTTTCTTT. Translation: CASSFQGKNTEAFF.

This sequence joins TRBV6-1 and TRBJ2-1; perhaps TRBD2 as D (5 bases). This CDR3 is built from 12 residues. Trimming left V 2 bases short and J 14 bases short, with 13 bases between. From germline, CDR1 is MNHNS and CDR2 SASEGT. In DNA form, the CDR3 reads TGTGCCAGCAGTGAAAGCGGTATCGAAGAGTTCTTC. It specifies CASSESGIEEFF.

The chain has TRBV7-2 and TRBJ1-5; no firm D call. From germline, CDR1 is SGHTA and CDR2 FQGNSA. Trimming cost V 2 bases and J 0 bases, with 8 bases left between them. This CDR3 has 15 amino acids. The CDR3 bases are TGTGCCAGCAGCTTAATAGCAGATAGCAATCAGCCCCAGCATTTT. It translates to CASSLIADSNQPQHF.

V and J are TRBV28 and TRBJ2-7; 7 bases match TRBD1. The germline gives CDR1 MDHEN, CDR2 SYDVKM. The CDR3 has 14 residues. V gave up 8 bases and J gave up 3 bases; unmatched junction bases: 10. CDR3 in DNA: TGTGCCAGCGGTGGGGAGACAGGGATCTACGAGCAGTACTTC. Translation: CASGGETGIYEQYF. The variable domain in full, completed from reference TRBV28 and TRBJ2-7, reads DVKVTQSSRYLVKRTGEKVFLECVQDMDHENMFWYRQDPGLGLRLIYFSYDVKMKEKGDIPEGYSVSREKKERFSLILESASTNQTSMYLCASGGETGIYEQYFGPGTRLTVT.

As DNA, the CDR3 is TGTGCCACCAGTGATTTAAGGACAGGAACCACAGATACGCAGTATTTT. This gives the protein CATSDLRTGTTDTQYF. The V and J genes are TRBV24-1 and TRBJ2-3; TRBD1 aligns across 7 bases. V gave up 1 base and J gave up 2 bases; unmatched junction bases: 5. CDR3 length: 16 amino acids. Germline V gene sequence: CDR1 KGHDR, CDR2 SFDVKD.

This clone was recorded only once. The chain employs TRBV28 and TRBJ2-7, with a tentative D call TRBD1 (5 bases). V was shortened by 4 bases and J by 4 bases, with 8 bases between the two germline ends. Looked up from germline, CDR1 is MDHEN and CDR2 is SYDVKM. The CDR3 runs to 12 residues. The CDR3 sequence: CASSSTGYEQYF. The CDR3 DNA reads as TGTGCCAGCAGTTCCACAGGATACGAGCAGTACTTC.

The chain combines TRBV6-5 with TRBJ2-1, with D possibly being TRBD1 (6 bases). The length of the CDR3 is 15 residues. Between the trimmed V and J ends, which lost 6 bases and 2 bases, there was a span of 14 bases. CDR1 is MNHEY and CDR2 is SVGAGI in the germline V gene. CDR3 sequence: CASREEQGPYNEQFF. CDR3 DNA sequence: TGTGCCAGCAGGGAGGAGCAGGGGCCCTACAATGAGCAGTTCTTC.

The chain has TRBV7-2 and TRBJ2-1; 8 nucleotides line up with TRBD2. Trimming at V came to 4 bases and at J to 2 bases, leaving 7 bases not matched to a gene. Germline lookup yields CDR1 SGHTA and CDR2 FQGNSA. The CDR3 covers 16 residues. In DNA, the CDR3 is TGTGCCAGCAGCTCTAGAAACGGGGGGGCCTACAATGAGCAGTTCTTC. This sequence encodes CASSSRNGGAYNEQFF.

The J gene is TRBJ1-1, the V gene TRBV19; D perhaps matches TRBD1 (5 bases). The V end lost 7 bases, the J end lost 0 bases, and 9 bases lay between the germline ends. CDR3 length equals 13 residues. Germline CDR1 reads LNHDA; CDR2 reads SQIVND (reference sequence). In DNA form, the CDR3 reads TGTGCCAGTACCAGACAGATGAACACTGAAGCTTTCTTT. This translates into CASTRQMNTEAFF.

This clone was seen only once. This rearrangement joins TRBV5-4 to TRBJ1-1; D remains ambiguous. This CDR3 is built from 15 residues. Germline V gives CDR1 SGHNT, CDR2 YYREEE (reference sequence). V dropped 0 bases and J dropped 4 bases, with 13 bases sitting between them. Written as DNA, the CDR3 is TGTGCCAGCAGCTTGGTCCAAGGACTGGGCACTGAAGCTTTCTTT. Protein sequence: CASSLVQGLGTEAFF.

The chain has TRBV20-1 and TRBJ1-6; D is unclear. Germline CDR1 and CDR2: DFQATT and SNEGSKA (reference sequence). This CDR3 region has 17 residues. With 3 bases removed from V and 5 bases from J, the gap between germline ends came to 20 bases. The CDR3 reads CSASPPAGRTDNSPLHF. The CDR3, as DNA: TGCAGTGCTAGTCCCCCGGCAGGCAGAACCGATAATTCACCCCTCCACTTT.

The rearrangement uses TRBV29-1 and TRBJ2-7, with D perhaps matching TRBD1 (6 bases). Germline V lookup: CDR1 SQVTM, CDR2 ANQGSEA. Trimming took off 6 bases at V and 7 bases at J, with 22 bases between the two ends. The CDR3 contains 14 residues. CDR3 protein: CSVVGPGANREQYF. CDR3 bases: TGCAGCGTCGTAGGGCCAGGGGCCAATCGAGAGCAGTACTTC.

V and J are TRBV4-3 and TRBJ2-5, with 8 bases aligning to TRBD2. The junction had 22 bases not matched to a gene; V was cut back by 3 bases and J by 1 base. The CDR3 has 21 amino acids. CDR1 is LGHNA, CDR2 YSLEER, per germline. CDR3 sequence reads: CASSHPYWASGFQGAQETQYF. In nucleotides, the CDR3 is TGCGCCAGCAGCCACCCCTATTGGGCTAGCGGGTTTCAGGGAGCCCAAGAGACCCAGTACTTC.

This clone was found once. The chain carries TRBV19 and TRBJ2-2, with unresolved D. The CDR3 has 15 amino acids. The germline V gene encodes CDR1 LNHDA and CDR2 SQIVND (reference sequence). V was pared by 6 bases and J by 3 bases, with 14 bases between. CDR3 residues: CASRLGPADTGELFF. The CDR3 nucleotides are TGTGCCAGTAGGCTGGGTCCCGCGGACACCGGGGAGCTGTTTTTT.

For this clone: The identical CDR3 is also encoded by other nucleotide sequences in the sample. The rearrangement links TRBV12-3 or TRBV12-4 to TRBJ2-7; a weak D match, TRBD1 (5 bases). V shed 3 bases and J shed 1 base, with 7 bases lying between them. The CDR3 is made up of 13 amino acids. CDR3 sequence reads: CASSLGQSYEQYF. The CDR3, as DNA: TGTGCCAGCAGTTTGGGGCAGTCCTACGAGCAGTACTTC.